This entry is about one TCR beta chain. Here immunoSEQ multiplex PCR was the method, and the copy in TCRdb shows in-frame clones only, minus some. The sample records about 83,000 clones, under 95% being singletons. The sample originates from a study of technical replicates of blood from a few donors. CDR3 size: 14 residues. Between the trimmed V and J ends, which lost 3 bases and 0 bases, there was a span of 7 bases. Per the germline V gene, CDR1 is SGDLS and CDR2 is YYNGEE. Sequencing input: T cells isolated from PBMCs. This TCR was sampled from a human donor in good health. This sequence joins TRBV9 and TRBJ1-5, with a tentative D call TRBD1 (6 bases). CDR3 in DNA: TGTGCCAGCAGCGGAGGGGGTAGCAATCAGCCCCAGCATTTT. It translates to CASSGGGSNQPQHF.